This TCR beta chain appears in the sequencing data of a study of blood T cell repertoires in COVID-19. Study at large: Material from acute and convalescent COVID-19 was sourced from the United States, Italy and Spain.

Participant reports of clinical history set cohort assignment. This CDR3 has 15 residues. V was shortened by 8 bases and J by 2 bases, with 17 bases between the two germline ends. Per the germline V gene, CDR1 is KGHSH and CDR2 is LQKENI. How the authors handled the data: Reference gene primer amplification in the assay estimated nucleated cell counts. Only in-frame clones appear in the TCRdb table, and some are missing; sequencing was by immunoSEQ multiplex PCR. V and J calls and clone size come straight from that table; D and trimming were deduced from the DNA. The sample holds 130,000 to 150,000 clones; 85% to 90% are singletons and the top ten take 0.95% to 1.5%.

The chain carries TRBV18 and TRBJ2-3; D perhaps matches TRBD2 (6 bases). The clonotype was recovered from a woman under 40 with acute COVID-19. The sample taken for sequencing was PBMCs or T cells enriched from blood (not recorded which). The DNA for the CDR3 is TGTGCCAGCACCCGGAGTGGCGGGACCACAGATACGCAGTATTTT. The encoded protein is CASTRSGGTTDTQYF.